A selection of T cell receptor beta chains follows, all from one sample in a study of blood T cell repertoires in COVID-19. The table came from immunoSEQ multiplex PCR; TCRdb's copy has only in-frame clones and leaves some out. The table lists some 85,000 clones, 80% of them singletons. The sequencing sample was made of peripheral blood. Receptor source: a woman aged 80 or over with acute or convalescent COVID-19. CDR3s include the opening cysteine and the closing phenylalanine or tryptophan. Fields, in order: V gene, D gene, clone size, J gene, CDR3 protein, CDR3 DNA. The D gene is left open where the match is weak. Where a row states a size, it is once, few, many or the class of an expanded clone; other rows omit it.

V: TRBV19
D: .
size: .
J: TRBJ1-3
CDR3: CASSMGSSGNTIYF
DNA: TGTGCCAGTAGTATGGGGAGCTCTGGAAACACCATATATTTT

V: TRBV4-2
D: TRBD2
size: .
J: TRBJ2-3
CDR3: CASSQDLSGRYIPTDTQYF
DNA: TGTGCCAGCAGCCAAGATCTTAGCGGGAGGTATATTCCCACAGATACGCAGTATTTT

V: TRBV3-1/TRBV3-2
D: TRBD1
size: .
J: TRBJ1-2
CDR3: CASSHRATGNYGYTF
DNA: TGTGCCAGCAGCCACCGCGCGACAGGGAACTATGGCTACACCTTC

V: TRBV7-7
D: TRBD1
size: .
J: TRBJ2-5
CDR3: CASSLSPGGGETQYF
DNA: TGTGCCAGCAGCTTAAGTCCAGGGGGCGGAGAGACCCAGTACTTC

V: TRBV7-9
D: .
size: .
J: TRBJ2-3
CDR3: CASSPTPYGTQYF
DNA: TGTGCCAGCAGCCCAACCCCCTATGGTACGCAGTATTTT

V: TRBV11-2
D: TRBD2
size: .
J: TRBJ2-3
CDR3: CASSSLSSGSRDTQYF
DNA: TGTGCCAGCAGCTCCCTGAGTAGCGGGAGTAGGGATACGCAGTATTTT

V: TRBV5-6
D: TRBD1
size: .
J: TRBJ1-3
CDR3: CASSQKTGGGNTIYF
DNA: TGTGCCAGCAGCCAGAAGACAGGGGGCGGAAACACCATATATTTT

V: TRBV2
D: .
size: .
J: TRBJ2-4
CDR3: CASSYSTGAKNIQYF
DNA: TGTGCCAGCAGCTACAGTACCGGAGCCAAAAACATTCAGTACTTC

V: TRBV18
D: .
size: .
J: TRBJ2-5
CDR3: CASSPSGTQETQYF
DNA: TGTGCCAGCTCACCGTCCGGGACTCAAGAGACCCAGTACTTC

V: TRBV27
D: .
size: few
J: TRBJ1-1
CDR3: CASNFNRDTEAFF
DNA: TGTGCCAGCAACTTCAACAGGGACACTGAAGCTTTCTTT

V: TRBV7-9
D: TRBD1
size: .
J: TRBJ1-4
CDR3: CASSWTQGAGEKLFF
DNA: TGTGCCAGCAGCTGGACACAGGGGGCGGGAGAAAAACTGTTTTTT

V: TRBV6-1
D: .
size: .
J: TRBJ2-1
CDR3: CASSDRGRHEQFF
DNA: TGTGCCAGCAGTGACCGAGGGCGGCATGAGCAGTTCTTC

V: TRBV6-5
D: .
size: .
J: TRBJ1-1
CDR3: CASIAYGYTEAFF
DNA: TGTGCCAGCATAGCATATGGGTACACTGAAGCTTTCTTT

V: TRBV2
D: .
size: few
J: TRBJ1-2
CDR3: CASRLTGNGYTF
DNA: TGTGCCAGCAGATTAACAGGGAATGGCTACACCTTC